Following are 4 T cell receptor beta chains from one sample sequenced in a study of blood T cells in healthy people across ages. For the second PCR, which ran for about 7 to 11 cycles, a sample-barcoded 5' primer and a J-beta primer mix were used. TCRdb reprocessed the 5' RACE reads via MiXCR and lists one record per CDR3 protein. Here the sample spans some 1.5 million distinct CDR3 sequences, 40% to 45% being singletons. The material sequenced was blood. The source is a woman aged 18-29 years in good health.

This clonotype was seen more than once but under ten times. In nucleotides, the CDR3 is TGTGCCAGCAGCCCACGTTCCGACAGTCTCTATGGCTACACCTTC. It codes for CASSPRSDSLYGYTF. The V call is TRBV3-1, the J call TRBJ1-2; a weak D match, TRBD1 (5 bases). V lost 4 bases to trimming and J lost 4 bases, with 16 bases between them. Germline assignment: CDR1 LGHDT and CDR2 YNNKEL (reference sequence). The CDR3 extends over 15 amino acids.

This clonotype was observed a handful of times. V gene TRBV20-1 combines with J gene TRBJ2-1; 9 nucleotides match TRBD2. In germline, CDR1 is DFQATT, CDR2 SNEGSKA (reference sequence). CDR3 size: 15 residues. The ends lost 7 bases at V and 4 bases at J; junction bases unmatched: 11. CDR3 loop: CSVPPPSGAYNEQFF. CDR3 nucleotides: TGCAGTGTCCCCCCCCCTAGCGGGGCTTACAATGAGCAGTTCTTC.

This rearrangement joins TRBV3-1 to TRBJ2-3, with 7 bases fitting TRBD2. Germline V gene sequence: CDR1 LGHDT, CDR2 YNNKEL (reference sequence). J lost 6 bases, V lost 4 bases, and 10 bases had no gene match. CDR3 length equals 15 residues. The chain's CDR3 is CASSLAGSVFDTQYF. DNA for the CDR3: TGTGCCAGCAGCCTAGCGGGTTCGGTATTCGATACGCAGTATTTT.

The sample holds a few counts of this clonotype. The rearrangement joins TRBV27 to TRBJ1-4; 8 bases map to TRBD1. V shed 0 bases, J shed 5 bases, and the junction held 5 bases outside the gene matches. The length of the CDR3 is 16 residues. Germline CDR1 MNHEY, CDR2 SMNVEV (reference sequence). This chain's CDR3 is CASSLSGQGWNEKLFF. CDR3 nucleotides: TGTGCCAGCAGTTTATCCGGACAGGGCTGGAATGAAAAACTGTTTTTT.